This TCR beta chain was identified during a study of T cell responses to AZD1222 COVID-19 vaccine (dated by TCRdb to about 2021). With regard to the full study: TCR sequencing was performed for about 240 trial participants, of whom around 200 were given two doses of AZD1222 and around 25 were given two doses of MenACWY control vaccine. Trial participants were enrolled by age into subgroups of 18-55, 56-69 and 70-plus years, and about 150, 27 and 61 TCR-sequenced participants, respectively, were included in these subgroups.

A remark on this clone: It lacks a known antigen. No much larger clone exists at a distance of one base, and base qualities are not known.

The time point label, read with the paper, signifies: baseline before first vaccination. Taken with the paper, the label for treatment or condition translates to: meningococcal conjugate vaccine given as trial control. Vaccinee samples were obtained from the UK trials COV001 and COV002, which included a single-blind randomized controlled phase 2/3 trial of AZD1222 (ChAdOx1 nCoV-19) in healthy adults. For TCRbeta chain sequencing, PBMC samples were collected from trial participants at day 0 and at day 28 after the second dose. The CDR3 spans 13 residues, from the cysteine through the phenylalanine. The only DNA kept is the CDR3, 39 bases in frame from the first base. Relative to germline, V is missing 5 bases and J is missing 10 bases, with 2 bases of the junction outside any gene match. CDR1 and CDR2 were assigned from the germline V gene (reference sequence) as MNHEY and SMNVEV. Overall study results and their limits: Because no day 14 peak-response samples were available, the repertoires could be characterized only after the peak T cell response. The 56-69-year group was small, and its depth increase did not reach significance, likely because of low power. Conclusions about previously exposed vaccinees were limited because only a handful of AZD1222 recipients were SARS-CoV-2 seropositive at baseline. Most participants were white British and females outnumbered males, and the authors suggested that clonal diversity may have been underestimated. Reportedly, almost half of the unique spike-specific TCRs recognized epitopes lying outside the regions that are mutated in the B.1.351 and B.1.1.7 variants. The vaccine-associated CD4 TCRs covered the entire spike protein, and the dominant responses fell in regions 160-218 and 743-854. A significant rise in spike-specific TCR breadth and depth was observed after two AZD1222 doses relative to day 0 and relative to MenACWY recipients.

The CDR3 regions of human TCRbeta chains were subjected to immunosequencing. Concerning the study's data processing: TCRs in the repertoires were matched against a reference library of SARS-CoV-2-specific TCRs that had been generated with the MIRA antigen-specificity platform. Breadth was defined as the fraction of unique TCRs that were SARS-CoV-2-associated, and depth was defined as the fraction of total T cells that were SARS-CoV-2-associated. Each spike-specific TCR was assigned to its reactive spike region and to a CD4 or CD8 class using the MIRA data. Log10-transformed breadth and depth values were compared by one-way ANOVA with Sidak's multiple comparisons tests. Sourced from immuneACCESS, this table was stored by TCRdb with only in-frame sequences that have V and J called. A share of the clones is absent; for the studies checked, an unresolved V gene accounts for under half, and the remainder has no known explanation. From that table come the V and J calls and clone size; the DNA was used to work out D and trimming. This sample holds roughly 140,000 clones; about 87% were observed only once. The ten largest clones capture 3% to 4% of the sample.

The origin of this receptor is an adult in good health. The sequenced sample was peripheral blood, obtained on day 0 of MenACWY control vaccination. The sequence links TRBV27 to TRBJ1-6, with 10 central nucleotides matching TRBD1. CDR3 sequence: CASSPGQGSPLHF. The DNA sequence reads TGTGCCAGCAGTCCGGGACAGGGGTCACCCCTCCACTTT.